The T cell receptor beta chain under discussion was sequenced for a study of T cells in Graves' hyperthyroidism and ophthalmopathy. The source material, RNA transcripts, was used to amplify TCR beta CDR3 regions. In the first-round RT-PCR of the TCR CDR3, the HTBI primer set was used. Using its own MiXCR run on the multiplex PCR reads, TCRdb lists one record per CDR3 protein. This sample yields hundreds of thousands of distinct CDR3 sequences, of which around a quarter are seen a single time; around 11% belongs to the top ten. This clonotype has a count of ten or more. CDR3 length equals 14 residues. Germline lookup yields CDR1 DFQATT and CDR2 SNEGSKA (reference sequence). V gave up 6 bases and J gave up 4 bases, with 18 bases separating them.

The genes are TRBV20-1 and TRBJ2-5, with D possibly TRBD1 on 5 matching bases. This TCR was sampled from a young woman with Graves' ophthalmopathy. Sequences were obtained from blood. The CDR3 DNA sequence: TGCAGTGCCTTAACCCAGGGCATCGGAGAGACCCAGTACTTC. Residues: CSALTQGIGETQYF.